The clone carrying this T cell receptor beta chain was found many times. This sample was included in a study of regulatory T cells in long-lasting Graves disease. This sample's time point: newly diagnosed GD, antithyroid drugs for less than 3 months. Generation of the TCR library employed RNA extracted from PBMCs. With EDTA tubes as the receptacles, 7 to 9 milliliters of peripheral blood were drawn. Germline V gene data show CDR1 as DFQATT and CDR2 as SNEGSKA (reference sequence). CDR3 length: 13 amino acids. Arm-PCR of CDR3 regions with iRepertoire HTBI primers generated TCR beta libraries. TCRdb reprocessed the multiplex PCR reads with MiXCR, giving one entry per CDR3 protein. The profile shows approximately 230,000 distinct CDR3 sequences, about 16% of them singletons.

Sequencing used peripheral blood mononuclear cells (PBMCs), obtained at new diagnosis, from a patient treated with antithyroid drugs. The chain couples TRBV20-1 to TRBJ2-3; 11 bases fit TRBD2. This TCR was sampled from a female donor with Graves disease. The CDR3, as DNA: TGCACCGGACTAGCGGGTCCCGGAGATACGCAGTATTTT. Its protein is CTGLAGPGDTQYF.